The clone carrying this T cell receptor (beta chain) has a single count. Its antigen is not identified. Second doses that came at about 4 or about 12 weeks were put together. This record comes from a study of T cell responses to AZD1222 COVID-19 vaccine. Findings of the study overall: Vaccine-associated CD4 TCRs spanned spike, dominant at 160-218 and 743-854. In a largely white British group with more females than males, clonal diversity was possibly underestimated. Repertoire sampling happened only post peak T cell response.

Germline CDR1 and CDR2: MGHRA and YSYEKL. The germline V and J ends were trimmed by 3 bases and 6 bases, with 9 bases remaining between them. The CDR3 is 13 amino acids. The assay was immunoSEQ multiplex PCR, and TCRdb's table has in-frame clones only and misses some. The sample lists roughly 150,000 clones, roughly 87% occurring once. This TCR was sampled from an adult who received the AZD1222 COVID-19 vaccine. This rearrangement joins TRBV4-1 to TRBJ2-1; no definite D call. The sample in question was peripheral blood, obtained 28 days after the second AZD1222 dose. The CDR3 nucleotides read TGCGCCAGCAGCCAGGCCTTGGTCAATGAGCAGTTCTTC. This encodes CASSQALVNEQFF.